The next 8 T cell receptor beta chains were all read from a single sample in a study of beta chain features in type 1 diabetes. What was sequenced were expressed TCRB transcripts, since all of the isolated RNA had been reverse transcribed. Measured with immunoSEQ multiplex PCR; TCRdb has only the in-frame clones, and not every one. The sample yields about 280,000 clones, roughly 15% seen once. No antigens are known for them. General study results and limits: TCRB CDR3 length was moderately but significantly reduced in all four CD4+ subsets of Type 1 diabetes patients.

The sequenced material came from naive CD4+ T cells from blood. The receptors shown here come from a man aged 18 to 30 with type 1 diabetes.

This clone came up a few times. Other DNA sequences in this specimen translate into the identical CDR3. The chain is built from TRBV9 and TRBJ2-5, with 12 bases that match TRBD2. J gave up 0 bases and V 3 bases, and 3 bases lay outside the gene matches. Germline V gene lookup returns CDR1 SGDLS and CDR2 YYNGEE. This CDR3 contains 16 residues. The CDR3 loop reads CASSARLAGDQETQYF. The DNA for the CDR3 is TGTGCCAGCAGCGCCCGACTAGCGGGAGACCAAGAGACCCAGTACTTC.

This clone was seen only a few times. The V call is TRBV19, the J call TRBJ1-1; a weak D match, TRBD1 (6 bases). There are 16 residues in the CDR3. Germline lookup yields CDR1 LNHDA and CDR2 SQIVND (reference sequence). The V gene lost 7 bases and the J gene lost 1 base, with 19 bases spanning the gap. The DNA of the CDR3 is TGTGCCAGTACCCCTTCTCCGACAGGCAGGAACACTGAAGCTTTCTTT. Translated, it gives CASTPSPTGRNTEAFF.

This clone was counted between two and nine times. V gene TRBV2 combines with J gene TRBJ1-1; the D is unclear. Trimming cost V 6 bases and J 1 base, with 9 bases left between them. Germline CDR1 and CDR2: SNHLY and FYNNEI. The CDR3 sequence is 13 residues long. CDR3 bases: TGTGCCAGCAGCGACGGAGAGAACACTGAAGCTTTCTTT. Translating it yields CASSDGENTEAFF. Full variable domain (remainder filled in from reference TRBV2 and TRBJ1-1): EPEVTQTPSHQVTQMGQEVILRCVPISNHLYFYWYRQILGQKVEFLVSFYNNEISEKSEIFDDQFSVERPDGSNFTLKIRSTKLEDSAMYFCASSDGENTEAFFGQGTRLTVV.

The chain uses TRBV5-4 and TRBJ2-3; TRBD2 is a possible D gene (6 bases). Germline V gene sequence: CDR1 SGHNT, CDR2 YYREEE (reference sequence). The CDR3 totals 14 residues. Trimming removed 2 bases from V and 5 bases from J, with 12 bases in between. CDR3 nucleotides: TGTGCCAGCAGCTTCGGGGGATCGGGAGATACGCAGTATTTT. Its translation: CASSFGGSGDTQYF.

The CDR3 is CASSPGQRGTGELFF. The CDR3 DNA sequence: TGCGCCAGCTCTCCGGGACAGAGGGGCACCGGGGAGCTGTTTTTT. The chain employs TRBV5-1 and TRBJ2-2; TRBD1 matches 7 bases. J was trimmed by 4 bases and V by 7 bases; bases with no gene match: 10. The CDR3 has 15 residues. CDR1 is SGHRS and CDR2 is YFSETQ in the germline V gene.

CDR3 DNA: TGTGCCAGCACCGACCAGGGACAGCAAGCTTTCTTT. Amino acid sequence: CASTDQGQQAFF. The rearrangement joins TRBV7-6 to TRBJ1-1; 7 bases map to TRBD1. Germline CDR1 is SGHVS and CDR2 is FNYEAQ. V trimming: 7 bases; J trimming: 9 bases; junction bases outside the gene matches: 8. The CDR3 is 12 residues long.

The rearrangement links TRBV28 to TRBJ2-1; 9 bases line up with TRBD1. From germline, CDR1 is MDHEN and CDR2 SYDVKM. Trimming at V came to 10 bases and at J to 7 bases, leaving 11 bases not matched to a gene. This CDR3 is 14 amino acids long. CDR3: CAIHRGLKGNEQFF. The DNA for the CDR3 is TGTGCCATCCACAGGGGGCTTAAGGGTAATGAGCAGTTCTTC.

As concerns this clone: Other nucleotide sequences from this sample produce the same CDR3. This chain connects TRBV25-1 to TRBJ2-7; no reliable D call. CDR1 and CDR2 (germline): MGHDK, SYGVNS. The V end was cut by 4 bases, the J end by 3 bases, with 4 bases between. The CDR3 covers 11 residues. DNA for the CDR3: TGTGCCAGCAGTGCCTACTACGAGCAGTACTTC. Translation gives CASSAYYEQYF.